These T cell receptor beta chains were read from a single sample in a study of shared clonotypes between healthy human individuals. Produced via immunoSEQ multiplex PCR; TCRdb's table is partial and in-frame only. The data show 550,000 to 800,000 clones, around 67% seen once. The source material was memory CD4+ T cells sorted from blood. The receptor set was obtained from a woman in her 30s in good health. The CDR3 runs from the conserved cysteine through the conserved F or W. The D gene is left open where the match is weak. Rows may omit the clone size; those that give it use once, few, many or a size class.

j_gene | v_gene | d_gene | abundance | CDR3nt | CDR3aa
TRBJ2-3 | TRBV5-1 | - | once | TGCGCCAGCAGCTTGGGGGCGGGAAAAGACACAGATACGCAGTATTTT | CASSLGAGKDTDTQYF
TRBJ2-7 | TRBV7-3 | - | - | TGTGCCAGCAGCGAAAGTGGGGGGCGCTCCTACGAGCAGTACTTC | CASSESGGRSYEQYF
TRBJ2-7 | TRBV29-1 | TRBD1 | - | TGCAGCGTTGAAGTTGGGACAGGGGTCCACGAGCAGTACTTC | CSVEVGTGVHEQYF
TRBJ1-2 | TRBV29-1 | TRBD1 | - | TGCAGCGTTACCTTTACAGGGGGCGGCTATGGCTACACCTTC | CSVTFTGGGYGYTF
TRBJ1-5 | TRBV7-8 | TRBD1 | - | TGTGCCAGCAGCTTAGGATCGACAGGGGCTCAGCCCCAGCATTTT | CASSLGSTGAQPQHF
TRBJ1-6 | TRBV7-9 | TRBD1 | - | TGTGCCAGCGACAGGGCTAATTCACCCCTCCACTTT | CASDRANSPLHF
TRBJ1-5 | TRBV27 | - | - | TGTGCCAGCAGTTTAAGAGGGGTTAATCAGCCCCAGCATTTT | CASSLRGVNQPQHF
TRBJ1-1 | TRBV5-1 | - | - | TGCGCCAGCAGCCCCACCGGGCTGGGGACTACGCAGGGTAACACTGAAGCTTTCTTT | CASSPTGLGTTQGNTEAFF
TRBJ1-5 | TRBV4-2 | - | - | TGTGCCAGCAGCCAGGATCAGGTTATGCCCAATCAGCCCCAGCATTTT | CASSQDQVMPNQPQHF
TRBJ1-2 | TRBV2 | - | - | TGTGCCAGCAGACTCTCCTCGGAAGGCTACACCTTC | CASRLSSEGYTF
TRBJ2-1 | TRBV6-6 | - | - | TGTGCCAGCACTAAAGCGGACCAAAGAGGCGTCAATGAGCAGTTCTTC | CASTKADQRGVNEQFF
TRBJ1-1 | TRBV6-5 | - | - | TGTGCCAGCAGTTCTATTAAGGCAGAACGTGGCACTGAAGCTTTCTTT | CASSSIKAERGTEAFF
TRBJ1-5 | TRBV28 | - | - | TGTGCCAGCAGTCTTCGGGACGGAGTAGTAACTCAGCCCCAGCATTTT | CASSLRDGVVTQPQHF
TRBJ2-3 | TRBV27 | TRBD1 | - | TGTGCCAGCAGCAGGGGGCTTGAGCAGTATTTT | CASSRGLEQYF
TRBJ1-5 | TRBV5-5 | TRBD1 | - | TGTGCCAGCAGCTTGGAGAGGGGGCGAGATCAGCCCCAGCATTTT | CASSLERGRDQPQHF
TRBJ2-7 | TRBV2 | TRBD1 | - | TGTGCCAGCACCAATTGGGGACAGGGCGGCGAGCAGTACTTC | CASTNWGQGGEQYF
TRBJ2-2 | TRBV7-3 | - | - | TGTGCCAGCAGTCCTTCGCGGGTCTCCACCGGGGAGCTGTTTTTT | CASSPSRVSTGELFF
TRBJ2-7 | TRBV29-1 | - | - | TGCAGCGTTTCCAGGACAGCAGTCAGCCGGGGGCAGTACTTC | CSVSRTAVSRGQYF
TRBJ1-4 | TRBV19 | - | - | TGTGCCAGTAGTATCGGGAGAACGGAAAAACTGTTTTTT | CASSIGRTEKLFF
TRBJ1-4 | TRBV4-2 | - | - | TGTGCCAGCAGCCAAGATCAGGCCGGGAATGAAAAACTGTTTTTT | CASSQDQAGNEKLFF
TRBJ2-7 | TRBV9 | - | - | TGTGCCAGCAGCGTAGGCGGAAGCTCCTACGAGCAGTACTTC | CASSVGGSSYEQYF
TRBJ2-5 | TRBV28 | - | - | TGTGCCAGCAGTTTATACAAGCAAGAGACCCAGTACTTC | CASSLYKQETQYF
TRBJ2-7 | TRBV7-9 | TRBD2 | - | TGTGCCAGCAGCTTACCGTATGCTAGCGGGAGGTACGAGCAGTACTTC | CASSLPYASGRYEQYF
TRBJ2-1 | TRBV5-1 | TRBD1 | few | TGCGCCAGCAGCATGCTTCCCGGGACAGAATTCAATGAGCAGTTCTTC | CASSMLPGTEFNEQFF
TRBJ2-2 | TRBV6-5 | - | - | TGTGCCAGCAGTTACCGCCTCTCTCTCACCGGGGAGCTGTTTTTT | CASSYRLSLTGELFF
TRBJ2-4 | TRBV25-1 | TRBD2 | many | TGTGCCAGCAGTGCTTCCCTAGCGGGAGCCAAAAACATTCAGTACTTC | CASSASLAGAKNIQYF
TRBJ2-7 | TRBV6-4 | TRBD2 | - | TGTGCCAGCACCGAGCTAGCGGGAGGGTCCTACGAGCAGTACTTC | CASTELAGGSYEQYF